The entry below describes one T cell receptor beta chain. Its binding antigen is unknown. Within one base of it there is no much larger clone, and no base qualities were kept. Inclusive of the bounding cysteine and phenylalanine, the CDR3 is 17 residues long. The read is trimmed to its CDR3 DNA, 51 bases read in frame from base 1. According to the germline V gene (reference sequence), CDR1 reads SGHNT and CDR2 reads YYREEE. Unmatched junction bases come to 6, with V trimmed by 4 bases and J by 0 bases. The study evaluated CTLA-4 blockade (ipilimumab) given together with focal radiation therapy in patients who had chemo-refractory metastatic non-small-cell lung cancer. This entry is derived from a study of radiotherapy plus CTLA-4 blockade in lung cancer listed by TCRdb under 2018. At the level of the whole study: Objective responses occurred in roughly 19% of enrolled patients, and 30% to 40% achieved disease control.

Here is what the overall study found, with its caveats: Increased serum interferon-beta after radiation, together with early dynamic changes in blood T cell clones, were reported to be the strongest predictors of response. TCR clones derived from tumors expanded in peripheral blood after treatment with radiotherapy and ipilimumab.

The library was made by the immunoSEQ multiplex PCR assay. TCRdb stores this immuneACCESS table with in-frame sequences only. Part of the clones is absent; in the studies checked, under half of the shortfall reflects unresolved V genes, and no reason is known for the rest. Here the sample has some 40,000 clones; roughly three quarters occur a single time. The biggest ten clones account for less than 3% of the sample. This material consisted of peripheral blood, taken from a patient treated with radiotherapy plus ipilimumab. The clonotype was recovered from a human donor with non-small cell lung cancer whose response to radiotherapy plus ipilimumab could not be evaluated. This chain is built from TRBV5-4 and TRBJ2-6, and 8 junctional nucleotides match TRBD1. For the CDR3, the sequence is CASSPDRGLSGANVLTF. The DNA sequence is given as TGTGCCAGCAGCCCAGACAGGGGCCTCTCTGGGGCCAACGTCCTGACTTTC.